This TCR beta chain is drawn from a study of T-cell reconstitution after alpha-beta-depleted transplantation in children. Study results and caveats: Several hundred expanded graft clones reportedly gave rise to the alpha-beta T cells present about two months after transplant. Newly made T cells mostly supplied T-cell counts and diversity one year after transplant.

Construction of the TCRbeta library involved unique molecular identifiers. MiXCR, applied by TCRdb to the PCR reads, yields one record per CDR3 protein. The table records hundreds of thousands of distinct CDR3 sequences, around 17% of them present only once. The sample holds a few counts of this clonotype. The target antigen is unknown. Sequences were derived from PBMCs, mostly from graft donor cells, sampled 360 days after TCRalphabeta/CD19-depleted stem cell transplant. The sequence derives from a male patient younger than 18 who had a stem cell transplant for acute lymphoblastic leukemia, so the T cells may come from the graft donor.

The CDR3 sequence: CASTGSISTGELFF. The CDR3, as DNA: TGTGCCAGCACGGGGAGTATCTCCACCGGGGAGCTGTTTTTT. The chain uses TRBV4-2 and TRBJ2-2; the D gene is possibly TRBD2 (5 bases). This CDR3 is 14 amino acids long. Germline V CDR1 and CDR2: LGHNA, YNFKEQ. Trimming took off 7 bases at V and 4 bases at J, with 13 bases between the two ends.